This entry lists 29 T cell receptor beta chains sequenced from one sample in a study of blood T cell repertoires in COVID-19. Libraries were prepared by immunoSEQ multiplex PCR; TCRdb keeps only in-frame clonotypes and omits some of them. Of about 120,000 clones in the sample, around nine tenths were seen once. The sample taken for sequencing was peripheral blood. The receptors here all came from a woman between 45 and 60 years old with acute or convalescent COVID-19.

This clone was counted a single time. The chain carries TRBV12-3 or TRBV12-4 and TRBJ1-3; 9 nucleotides align to TRBD1. The CDR3 consists of 13 residues. V lost 11 bases to trimming and J lost 4 bases; unmatched junction nucleotides: 6. In nucleotides, the CDR3 is TGTGCCGGAGGACAGGGGAGGGGAAACACCATATATTTT. It is translated as CAGGQGRGNTIYF.

This clone occurred a few times. V gene TRBV11-2 combines with J gene TRBJ1-4; 7 bases are a match to TRBD1. Germline V CDR1 and CDR2: SGHAT, FQNNGV. The CDR3 is made up of 19 amino acids. V shed 5 bases, J shed 0 bases, and the junction held 15 bases outside the gene matches. CDR3 nucleotide sequence: TGTGCCAGCAGCCCTCGGACAGGCCGAACGAACGCAACTAATGAAAAACTGTTTTTT. Encoded protein: CASSPRTGRTNATNEKLFF. Together with reference TRBV11-2 and TRBJ1-4, the CDR3 gives the full variable domain: EAGVAQSPRYKIIEKRQSVAFWCNPISGHATLYWYQQILGQGPKLLIQFQNNGVVDDSQLPKDRFSAERLKGVDSTLKIQPAKLEDSAVYLCASSPRTGRTNATNEKLFFGSGTQLSVL.

V usage is TRBV27 and J usage is TRBJ1-1; TRBD1 matches at 7 bases. Germline-derived CDR1 and CDR2 are MNHEY and SMNVEV (reference sequence). V lost 5 bases and J lost 1; bases outside the gene matches: 7. The CDR3 sequence is 15 residues long. The DNA for the CDR3 is TGTGCCAGCAGTCCCCAAGGGGGCTGGAACACTGAAGCTTTCTTT. The encoded protein is CASSPQGGWNTEAFF.

The chain is built from TRBV7-4 and TRBJ2-7; TRBD1 aligns across 7 bases. CDR3 length equals 14 residues. Germline values: CDR1 SGHVT, CDR2 SQSDAQ. Trimming took 5 bases from V and 6 from J; bases not matched to a gene: 10. CDR3 coding DNA: TGTGCCAGCAGCCATCCCCGGGACAGTCGCGAGCAGTACTTC. Its translation: CASSHPRDSREQYF.

The gene calls are TRBV12-5 and TRBJ1-1; 9 nucleotides align to TRBD1. CDR1 is LGHNT and CDR2 is FRNRAP in the germline V gene. The CDR3 covers 16 residues. The V gene end was trimmed by 3 bases and the J gene end by 2 bases; junction bases not matched to a gene: 7. The CDR3 DNA follows: TGTGCTAGTGGTTTCGCGGACAGGGGTAGTAACACTGAAGCTTTCTTT. It specifies CASGFADRGSNTEAFF.

The gene calls are TRBV9 and TRBJ2-3; D is perhaps TRBD2 (7 bases). The germline V gene has CDR1 SGDLS and CDR2 YYNGEE. The CDR3 consists of 14 residues. V lost 2 bases, J lost 4 bases, and 11 bases lay in between. The CDR3 region is CASSVRGASDTQYF. The CDR3, as DNA: TGTGCCAGCAGCGTCCGGGGGGCATCAGATACGCAGTATTTT.

The chain joins TRBV30 to TRBJ1-1; D is possibly TRBD1 (5 bases). The CDR3 runs 15 residues. The germline V and J ends were trimmed by 0 bases and 0 bases, with 11 bases remaining between them. From germline, CDR1 is GTSNPN and CDR2 SVGIG (reference sequence). DNA for the CDR3: TGTGCCTGGAGTGTAGGGGCTTCGATGAACACTGAAGCTTTCTTT. It codes for CAWSVGASMNTEAFF.

The rearrangement uses TRBV21-1 and TRBJ1-1. TRBV21-1 is recorded as a pseudogene. The CDR3 runs to 13 residues. In DNA form, the CDR3 reads TGTGCCAGCAGCCTCAGAGGCGGCACTGAAGCTTTCTTT. This sequence encodes CASSLRGGTEAFF.

This clone was observed once. This chain joins TRBV9 and TRBJ1-1; D is perhaps TRBD1 (6 bases). The germline CDR1 and CDR2 sequences are SGDLS and YYNGEE. V was trimmed by 0 bases and J by 4 bases, leaving 10 bases between them. The CDR3 contains 14 residues. CDR3 amino acids: CASSVAGESTEAFF. The CDR3 DNA reads TGTGCCAGCAGCGTAGCAGGGGAGTCCACTGAAGCTTTCTTT.

The chain employs TRBV7-2 and TRBJ1-1, with D possibly TRBD1 on 5 matching bases. The CDR3 has 15 amino acids. Trimming pared 1 base from V and 5 bases from J, leaving 14 bases between. From germline, CDR1 is SGHTA and CDR2 FQGNSA. CDR3 coding DNA: TGTGCCAGCAGCTTAGTGTGGGGGGGGTGGACTGAAGCTTTCTTT. This gives the protein CASSLVWGGWTEAFF. The whole variable domain, remainder taken from reference TRBV7-2 and TRBJ1-1, is GAGVSQSPSNKVTEKGKDVELRCDPISGHTALYWYRQSLGQGLEFLIYFQGNSAPDKSGLPSDRFSAERTGGSVSTLTIQRTQQEDSAVYLCASSLVWGGWTEAFFGQGTRLTVV.

This clone occurred a few times. The V call is TRBV5-1, the J call TRBJ1-6; 7 bases agree with TRBD1. The CDR3 has 15 residues. V was clipped by 5 bases and J by 8 bases; unmatched bases: 10. Germline V gene sequence: CDR1 SGHRS, CDR2 YFSETQ. CDR3 loop: CASRVLDRDDSPLHF. DNA of the CDR3: TGCGCCAGCAGGGTCTTAGACAGGGACGATTCACCCCTCCACTTT.

This rearrangement joins TRBV19 to TRBJ1-5; TRBD1 is a possible D gene (6 bases). The germline gives CDR1 LNHDA, CDR2 SQIVND (reference sequence). The CDR3 length is 15 residues. V was shortened by 3 bases and J by 8 bases, with 17 bases between the two germline ends. The CDR3 sequence is CASSIGGRGREPQHF. The CDR3 DNA reads TGTGCCAGTAGTATCGGGGGGCGCGGGAGAGAGCCCCAGCATTTT. Full variable domain (missing parts from reference TRBV19 and TRBJ1-5): DGGITQSPKYLFRKEGQNVTLSCEQNLNHDAMYWYRQDPGQGLRLIYYSQIVNDFQKGDIAEGYSVSREKKESFPLTVTSAQKNPTAFYLCASSIGGRGREPQHFGDGTRLSIL.

The rearrangement uses TRBV2 and TRBJ1-6; D not certain. Germline V gives CDR1 SNHLY, CDR2 FYNNEI. CDR3 length: 15 amino acids. V shed 3 bases and J shed 9 bases, with 15 bases lying between them. The CDR3 DNA reads as TGTGCCAGCAGTGATTATTCGCCAGGAGGTTCACCCCTCCACTTT. Amino acids: CASSDYSPGGSPLHF.

The chain links TRBV10-3 to TRBJ1-3, with 7 bases fitting TRBD1. V was pared by 5 bases and J by 2 bases, with 6 bases of the junction left unmatched. The CDR3 runs 15 residues. CDR1 is ENHRY, CDR2 SYGVKD, per germline. In nucleotides, the CDR3 is TGTGCCATCAGTCCGGACAGGAGCACTGGAAACACCATATATTTT. It codes for CAISPDRSTGNTIYF.

This rearrangement joins TRBV27 to TRBJ2-1; 10 bases are a match to TRBD2. CDR3 length: 17 amino acids. Looked up from germline, CDR1 is MNHEY and CDR2 is SMNVEV (reference sequence). Trimming cost V 5 bases and J 1 base; bases outside gene matches: 8. The CDR3: CASSPPSGRKSYNEQFF. For the CDR3, the DNA is TGTGCCAGCAGTCCCCCTAGCGGGAGAAAGTCCTACAATGAGCAGTTCTTC.

The chain links TRBV24-1 to TRBJ2-3, with D possibly TRBD2 on 5 matching bases. Between the trimmed V and J ends, which lost 4 bases and 8 bases, there was a span of 18 bases. The CDR3 totals 15 residues. CDR1 and CDR2 from the germline V gene are KGHDR and SFDVKD. The CDR3 DNA is TGTGCCACCAGTGACCCCCTAGCAGTGTCGGGTACGCAGTATTTT. Translating gives CATSDPLAVSGTQYF.

The chain has TRBV4-3 and TRBJ2-3; 8 positions match TRBD2. This CDR3 contains 15 residues. Trimming removed 0 bases from V and 5 bases from J; junction bases left unmatched: 4. Germline assignment: CDR1 LGHNA and CDR2 YSLEER. CDR3 residues: CASSQESGGRDTQYF. The CDR3 DNA sequence: TGCGCCAGCAGCCAAGAGTCGGGGGGGAGAGATACGCAGTATTTT.

The V call is TRBV7-9, the J call TRBJ1-1; a weak D match, TRBD1 (6 bases). The CDR3 runs 14 residues. Trimming removed 3 bases at V and 1 base at J, with 9 bases between. CDR1 is SEHNR and CDR2 is FQNEAQ in the germline V gene (reference sequence). This CDR3 is CASSFEQGNTEAFF. Here the CDR3 DNA reads TGTGCCAGCAGCTTCGAACAGGGGAACACTGAAGCTTTCTTT.

The chain employs TRBV7-2 and TRBJ1-2; D ambiguous. This CDR3 has 10 residues. V shed 8 bases and J shed 6 bases, with 7 bases lying between them. Germline V lookup: CDR1 SGHTA, CDR2 FQGNSA. CDR3 DNA: TGTGCCAGCGGCGGGAATGGCTACACCTTC. This translates into CASGGNGYTF.

The V call is TRBV7-8, the J call TRBJ2-1; D remains unclear. The length of the CDR3 is 12 residues. The V gene lost 1 base and the J gene lost 8 bases, with 6 bases spanning the gap. In germline, CDR1 is SGHVS, CDR2 FQNEAQ. The CDR3 region has the DNA TGTGCCAGCAGCTTAGTCCGGGATGAGCAGTTCTTC. It specifies CASSLVRDEQFF.

This clone occurred a few times. V and J are TRBV9 and TRBJ1-2; D may be TRBD1 (5 bases). Trimming removed 2 bases from V and 2 bases from J, with 13 bases in between. Germline CDR1 and CDR2: SGDLS and YYNGEE. The CDR3 has 15 amino acids. The CDR3 loop is CASSVGPEPNYGYTF. Here the CDR3 DNA reads TGTGCCAGCAGCGTGGGGCCGGAACCAAACTATGGCTACACCTTC.

V is TRBV19 and J is TRBJ1-5; D is undetermined. V was cut by 7 bases and J by 3 bases, with 13 bases left in between. This CDR3 spans 14 amino acids. From germline, CDR1 is LNHDA and CDR2 SQIVND (reference sequence). DNA of the CDR3: TGTGCCAGTACTGGCAGGTCCCTCAATCAGCCCCAGCATTTT. Translation: CASTGRSLNQPQHF.

The chain recombines TRBV30 with TRBJ1-5; possible D gene TRBD1, 5 bases. This CDR3 comprises 13 residues. Germline values: CDR1 GTSNPN, CDR2 SVGIG (reference sequence). Trimming stripped 4 bases from V and 4 bases from J, with 11 bases between. CDR3 residues: CAWTLGPNQPQHF. The CDR3 DNA is TGTGCCTGGACGTTGGGGCCGAATCAGCCCCAGCATTTT.

The rearrangement joins TRBV9 to TRBJ1-4; D gene ambiguous. The CDR3 is 14 amino acids. V dropped 0 bases and J dropped 4 bases, with 7 bases sitting between them. The germline V gene encodes CDR1 SGDLS and CDR2 YYNGEE. DNA of the CDR3: TGTGCCAGCAGCGTAGATGTGAGTAATGAAAAACTGTTTTTT. Translation gives CASSVDVSNEKLFF.

The chain recombines TRBV5-1 with TRBJ1-1; 10 positions match TRBD1. CDR1 and CDR2 from the germline V gene are SGHRS and YFSETQ. This CDR3 has 17 amino acids. J lost 6 bases, V lost 2 bases, and 13 bases had no gene match. The chain's CDR3 is CASSLRQGASGGAEAFF. The CDR3, as DNA: TGCGCCAGCAGCTTAAGACAGGGGGCTTCCGGCGGAGCTGAAGCTTTCTTT.

The chain recombines TRBV6-5 with TRBJ2-7, with a possible D match to TRBD2 (6 bases). Germline V gene sequence: CDR1 MNHEY, CDR2 SVGAGI. The CDR3 is 13 residues long. V was shortened by 6 bases and J by 2 bases, with 11 bases between the two germline ends. CDR3 nucleotide sequence: TGTGCCAGCAGAAGGGACTTACCCTACGAGCAGTACTTC. This codes for CASRRDLPYEQYF.

The rearrangement uses TRBV19 and TRBJ2-1, with 7 nucleotides matching TRBD1. J lost 4 bases, V lost 4 bases, and 4 bases had no gene match. The CDR3 has 14 amino acids. The germline CDR1 and CDR2 sequences are LNHDA and SQIVND (reference sequence). Here the CDR3 reads CASSTGTAYNEQFF. The DNA of the CDR3 is TGTGCCAGTAGTACCGGGACAGCTTACAATGAGCAGTTCTTC.

The chain combines TRBV6-5 with TRBJ2-1; 12 nucleotides agree with TRBD1. Germline loops: CDR1 MNHEY, CDR2 SVGAGI. Trimming at V came to 2 bases and at J to 6 bases, leaving 5 bases not matched to a gene. The CDR3 covers 16 residues. The CDR3 coding sequence is TGTGCCAGCAGTTACCAGCCGGGACAGGGGGCCAATGAGCAGTTCTTC. It codes for CASSYQPGQGANEQFF.

On this clone itself: Other DNA sequences in the same sample also yield this CDR3. V is TRBV5-1 and J is TRBJ1-1; tentatively, D is TRBD1 (6 bases). Germline V gene lookup returns CDR1 SGHRS and CDR2 YFSETQ. The CDR3 extends over 14 amino acids. Trimming stripped 0 bases from V and 2 bases from J, with 8 bases between. CDR3 in amino acids: CASSLEGENTEAFF. In nucleotides, the CDR3 is TGCGCCAGCAGCTTGGAGGGGGAAAACACTGAAGCTTTCTTT.